Presented here are 20 T cell receptor beta chains from one specimen sequenced in a study of T cell responses to AZD1222 COVID-19 vaccine. Here immunoSEQ multiplex PCR was the method, and the copy in TCRdb shows in-frame clones only, minus some. The table shows some 120,000 clones, with about 87% occurring only once. This specimen was peripheral blood, taken on day 0 of AZD1222 vaccination. These receptors were taken from an adult in good health.

The chain couples TRBV20-1 to TRBJ1-5; tentatively, D is TRBD1 (5 bases). This CDR3 has 11 residues. Per germline, CDR1 DFQATT and CDR2 SNEGSKA (reference sequence). V was clipped by 3 bases and J by 8 bases, with 8 bases between them. CDR3 protein: CSASWGEPQHF. The CDR3 region has the DNA TGCAGTGCTAGTTGGGGGGAGCCCCAGCATTTT.

This clone was counted only a few times. The chain recombines TRBV7-6 with TRBJ2-7; D remains ambiguous. Trimming shortened V by 5 bases and J by 0 bases, and 17 bases separated the two germline ends. Looked up from germline, CDR1 is SGHVS and CDR2 is FNYEAQ. This CDR3 is 16 amino acids long. The CDR3 sequence: CASSPSAASSSYEQYF. DNA for the CDR3: TGTGCCAGCAGCCCGTCGGCGGCCTCCTCCTCCTACGAGCAGTACTTC.

The CDR3: CASSSGTGWGGYTF. The DNA for the CDR3 is TGTGCCAGCAGCTCTGGGACGGGCTGGGGTGGCTACACCTTC. The chain joins TRBV5-4 to TRBJ1-2; tentative D call: TRBD1 (5 bases). Trimming removed 3 bases at V and 7 bases at J, with 16 bases between. This CDR3 contains 14 residues. Germline lookup yields CDR1 SGHNT and CDR2 YYREEE (reference sequence).

Note on this clone: An end of the junction does not agree with germline; a read error may underlie this. The chain links TRBV13 to TRBJ2-1; 12 nucleotides match TRBD1. The CDR3 has 14 amino acids. Looked up from germline, CDR1 is PRHDT and CDR2 is FYEKMQ (reference sequence). The CDR3 DNA follows: TGTGCCAGCAGCACCGGGACAGGGGGCCCGGAGCGGTTCTTC. It yields the protein CASSTGTGGPERFF.

The genes are TRBV10-1 and TRBJ1-1; 8 bases map to TRBD1. The CDR3 runs 13 residues. V shed 4 bases and J 4 bases; nucleotides not matched to a gene: 2. CDR1 and CDR2 from the germline V gene are WNHNN and SYGVQD (reference sequence). The CDR3 DNA sequence: TGCGCCAGCAGTGCCGGACAGGGCACTGAAGCTTTCTTT. It codes for CASSAGQGTEAFF.

The chain recombines TRBV10-3 with TRBJ2-1; TRBD1 might be the D (6 bases). Germline assignment: CDR1 ENHRY and CDR2 SYGVKD. V lost 3 bases and J lost 4, with 7 bases in between. The CDR3 length is 13 residues. Here the CDR3 reads CAISETGYNEQFF. The CDR3 DNA follows: TGTGCCATCAGTGAAACAGGGTACAATGAGCAGTTCTTC.

The CDR3 loop is CASSPQGYGYTF. As DNA, the CDR3 is TGTGCCAGCAGCCCACAGGGGTATGGCTACACCTTC. V gene TRBV14 combines with J gene TRBJ1-2, with 7 bases matching TRBD1. The CDR3 covers 12 residues. Germline CDR1 and CDR2: SGHDN and FVKESK. The ends lost 4 bases at V and 5 bases at J; junction bases unmatched: 1.

The V gene is TRBV19, the J gene TRBJ2-5; D possibly matches TRBD1 or TRBD2 (6 bases each). Germline-derived CDR1 and CDR2 are LNHDA and SQIVND (reference sequence). The CDR3 has 13 residues. V was shortened by 10 bases and J by 5 bases, with 17 bases between the two germline ends. For the CDR3, the DNA is TGTGCCACAGCGAGGGGGGCGCGGGAGACCCAGTACTTC. Protein sequence: CATARGARETQYF.

The count of this clone is one. This chain joins TRBV30 and TRBJ2-1, with 9 bases aligning to TRBD1. This CDR3 contains 16 residues. In germline, CDR1 is GTSNPN, CDR2 SVGIG (reference sequence). The V and J ends lost 0 bases and 6 bases, in that order; junction bases with no gene match: 9. The CDR3 reads CAWSVLRDRAGNEQFF. CDR3 nucleotide sequence: TGTGCCTGGAGTGTACTTAGGGACAGGGCGGGCAATGAGCAGTTCTTC. The entire variable domain, with the rest obtained from reference TRBV30 and TRBJ2-1, is as follows: SQTIHQWPATLVQPVGSPLSLECTVEGTSNPNLYWYRQAAGRGLQLLFYSVGIGQISSEVPQNLSASRPQDRQFILSSKKLLLSDSGFYLCAWSVLRDRAGNEQFFGPGTRLTVL.

The chain employs TRBV2 and TRBJ2-3; 9 bases are a match to TRBD2. The CDR3 is 14 residues long. Germline assignment: CDR1 SNHLY and CDR2 FYNNEI. After removal of 6 bases from V and 3 bases from J, the junction contained 4 bases not matched to a gene. In nucleotides, the CDR3 is TGTGCCAGCAGGCGGGGGGGCTGGACAGATACGCAGTATTTT. It encodes CASRRGGWTDTQYF. Looking up the rest from reference TRBV2 and TRBJ2-3 gives the full variable domain: EPEVTQTPSHQVTQMGQEVILRCVPISNHLYFYWYRQILGQKVEFLVSFYNNEISEKSEIFDDQFSVERPDGSNFTLKIRSTKLEDSAMYFCASRRGGWTDTQYFGPGTRLTVL.

CDR3 bases: TGTGCCAGCAGGGGACAGGGGGCCTTTGGCTACACCTTC. As protein: CASRGQGAFGYTF. The V call is TRBV2, the J call TRBJ1-2; 12 nucleotides align to TRBD1. The V segment lost 6 bases and the J segment 7 bases; nucleotides outside the gene matches: 3. The CDR3 consists of 13 residues. Germline V CDR1 and CDR2: SNHLY, FYNNEI.

The rearrangement links TRBV24-1 to TRBJ1-5; TRBD1 agrees at 8 bases. V lost 7 bases, J lost 1 base, and 2 bases stayed unmatched. Germline V gene sequence: CDR1 KGHDR, CDR2 SFDVKD. This CDR3 has 14 residues. The CDR3 region has the DNA TGTGCCACCAGGTCAGGGGGCAGCAATCAGCCCCAGCATTTT. It translates to CATRSGGSNQPQHF.

The chain has TRBV4-1 and TRBJ1-5; no definite D call. The CDR3 runs to 16 residues. Germline loops: CDR1 MGHRA, CDR2 YSYEKL. The V gene lost 1 base and the J gene lost 0 bases, with 10 bases spanning the gap. The DNA of the CDR3 is TGCGCCAGCAGCCAAGTTACCCTTCATAGCAATCAGCCCCAGCATTTT. Its protein is CASSQVTLHSNQPQHF.

This chain connects TRBV27 to TRBJ1-3; D unresolved. Germline values: CDR1 MNHEY, CDR2 SMNVEV (reference sequence). Trimming took off 0 bases at V and 1 base at J, with 7 bases between the two ends. The CDR3 runs to 15 residues. The CDR3 loop reads CASSLSGISGNTIYF. The CDR3 DNA reads TGTGCCAGCAGTTTATCTGGGATATCTGGAAACACCATATATTTT.

The rearrangement uses TRBV10-1 and TRBJ2-7, with a possible D match to TRBD1 (5 bases). There are 14 residues in the CDR3. Germline V CDR1 and CDR2: WNHNN, SYGVQD (reference sequence). The V end was cut by 7 bases, the J end by 3 bases, with 16 bases between. The chain's CDR3 is CASIDPDMSYEQYF. The CDR3 DNA reads as TGCGCCAGCATCGACCCGGACATGAGCTACGAGCAGTACTTC.

The chain couples TRBV29-1 to TRBJ2-7, with D tentatively TRBD2 (6 bases). The ends were cut back, 3 bases at V and 3 bases at J, with 12 bases in the middle. CDR3 length: 13 residues. In germline, CDR1 is SQVTM, CDR2 ANQGSEA. This CDR3 is CSVEGGLLYEQYF. Here the CDR3 DNA reads TGCAGCGTTGAGGGGGGTCTCCTCTACGAGCAGTACTTC.

The V and J genes are TRBV19 and TRBJ1-3, with a possible D match to TRBD1 (5 bases). This CDR3 is 14 amino acids long. Looked up from germline, CDR1 is LNHDA and CDR2 is SQIVND (reference sequence). V lost 6 bases and J 1 base, leaving 10 bases between the germline ends. The CDR3 spells CASSEQESGNTIYF. CDR3 nucleotide sequence: TGTGCCAGTAGCGAACAGGAGTCTGGAAACACCATATATTTT.

This sequence joins TRBV24-1 and TRBJ2-7; D is possibly TRBD1 (5 bases). The V gene lost 4 bases and the J gene lost 2 bases, with 14 bases spanning the gap. This CDR3 is built from 15 residues. The V gene's germline CDR1 is KGHDR and CDR2 SFDVKD. The CDR3 nucleotides read TGTGCCACCAGTGACCCCTCAGGGAACCCCTACGAGCAGTACTTC. Its translation is CATSDPSGNPYEQYF.

With respect to this clone: One end of the junction is discordant with germline, which a read error may explain. V usage is TRBV7-7 and J usage is TRBJ2-5; a possible D gene is TRBD2 (5 bases). CDR3 length: 15 amino acids. Germline CDR1 SSHAT, CDR2 FNYEAQ (reference sequence). The CDR3: CASSYSRAGRETQYF. The CDR3 DNA is TGTGCTAGCAGCTATTCCCGCGCGGGTCGGGAGACCCAGTACTTC.

This chain links TRBV2 with TRBJ2-2; D remains unclear. This CDR3 has 15 amino acids. The V gene lost 1 base and the J gene lost 6 bases, with 12 bases spanning the gap. Germline CDR1 and CDR2: SNHLY and FYNNEI. CDR3 sequence (DNA): TGTGCCAGCAGTGAAGGGGTTGCGATATCCGGGGAGCTGTTTTTT. It is translated as CASSEGVAISGELFF.